This T cell receptor (beta chain) was recorded in a study of shared clonotypes between healthy human individuals. For the study at large: Per-donor plates numbered three CD4 naive, three CD4 memory, two CD8 naive and one CD8 memory. Study outcomes and limitations: Sampling included only blood; tissue repertoires likely differ.

As for this clone: The antigen is not known.

This table comes from immunoSEQ multiplex PCR, and its TCRdb copy is limited to in-frame clones, with some not included. The top ten hold approximately 0.057% of the sample, which has under 600,000 clones, 97% seen once. Deletions cut 0 bases from V and 6 bases from J, with 16 bases between. CDR3 length: 15 amino acids. Germline loops: CDR1 SGHRS, CDR2 YFSETQ. The chain is built from TRBV5-1 and TRBJ2-7; a possible D gene is TRBD2 (5 bases). The sequenced sample was naive CD4+ T cells sorted from blood. As for subset: CD45RA+ positively selected. The sequence was collected from a woman between 25 and 40 years old in good health. The CDR3 region is CASSLEEASVGEQYF. The DNA of the CDR3 is TGCGCCAGCAGCTTGGAGGAGGCTTCGGTGGGCGAGCAGTACTTC.